These 25 T cell receptor beta chains were sequenced from one sample in a study of cytomegalovirus exposure and HLA in healthy donors. Sequencing used immunoSEQ multiplex PCR; TCRdb keeps in-frame clones, though not all of them. The sample yields approximately 170,000 clones, roughly 84% seen once. Sequencing was carried out using PBMCs. These receptors originate from a man under 40 in good health and CMV-seropositive.

Only one count was recorded for this clone. This chain joins TRBV29-1 and TRBJ1-1, with D possibly TRBD1 on 6 matching bases. Germline V lookup: CDR1 SQVTM, CDR2 ANQGSEA. This CDR3 region has 14 residues. Trimming stripped 1 base from V and 4 bases from J, with 13 bases between. The CDR3 DNA reads as TGCAGCGTTGAAGCCGGGGGGGGCGGCACTGAAGCTTTCTTT. It yields the protein CSVEAGGGGTEAFF.

CDR3 sequence reads: CASSLGGRETQYF. Written as DNA, the CDR3 is TGTGCCAGCAGCTTAGGGGGGCGGGAGACCCAGTACTTC. The chain joins TRBV11-2 to TRBJ2-5, with D possibly being TRBD1 (6 bases). CDR3 length: 13 amino acids. Germline assignment: CDR1 SGHAT and CDR2 FQNNGV. With 1 base removed from V and 5 bases from J, the gap between germline ends came to 8 bases.

The V gene is TRBV7-7, the J gene TRBJ2-5; 13 bases are a match to TRBD2. From germline, CDR1 is SSHAT and CDR2 FNYEAQ (reference sequence). This CDR3 is built from 15 residues. V was clipped by 5 bases and J by 5 bases; unmatched bases: 5. The CDR3 loop reads CASSPTSGGAETQYF. As DNA, the CDR3 is TGTGCCAGCAGCCCCACTAGCGGGGGGGCCGAGACCCAGTACTTC.

The CDR3 region has the DNA TGCGCCAGCAGCCAAGATTGGGCAGGGAAACAGCCCCAGCATTTT. Its translation is CASSQDWAGKQPQHF. The chain uses TRBV4-3 and TRBJ1-5; a weak D match, TRBD1 (5 bases). V shed 0 bases and J shed 7 bases, with 13 bases lying between them. This CDR3 has 15 residues. Germline lookup yields CDR1 LGHNA and CDR2 YSLEER.

This sequence joins TRBV5-1 and TRBJ2-5; tentative D call: TRBD2 (5 bases). The CDR3 has 13 residues. CDR1 is SGHRS and CDR2 is YFSETQ in the germline V gene. V dropped 2 bases and J dropped 1 base, with 6 bases sitting between them. The CDR3 protein is CASSFGVQETQYF. CDR3 bases: TGCGCCAGCAGCTTCGGGGTCCAAGAGACCCAGTACTTC.

This clone was detected only once. V is TRBV5-1 and J is TRBJ2-7; the D gene is possibly TRBD2 (5 bases). Per germline, CDR1 SGHRS and CDR2 YFSETQ. Trimming removed 2 bases from V and 3 bases from J, with 6 bases in between. CDR3 length equals 12 residues. Written as DNA, the CDR3 is TGCGCCAGCAGCTTTGAGGGCTACGAGCAGTACTTC. Translated: CASSFEGYEQYF.

V is TRBV27 and J is TRBJ2-3; unclear D gene. Trimming pared 7 bases from V and 6 bases from J, leaving 8 bases between. The CDR3 extends over 11 amino acids. The V gene's germline CDR1 is MNHEY and CDR2 SMNVEV (reference sequence). CDR3: CASTSLDTQYF. For the CDR3, the DNA is TGTGCCAGCACCTCCCTTGATACGCAGTATTTT.

The V gene is TRBV4-1, the J gene TRBJ2-3; D not resolved. This CDR3 comprises 13 residues. CDR1 MGHRA and CDR2 YSYEKL come from the germline V gene. V lost 6 bases, J lost 6 bases, and 13 bases lay in between. The CDR3 loop reads CASRPKAGDTQYF. The CDR3 nucleotides read TGCGCCAGCAGACCAAAGGCCGGGGATACGCAGTATTTT.

V is TRBV18 and J is TRBJ1-2; possibly TRBD1 for D (5 bases). Germline lookup yields CDR1 KGHSH and CDR2 LQKENI. Deletions cut 0 bases from V and 5 bases from J, with 7 bases between. The CDR3 runs to 13 residues. The CDR3 is CASSPPDRYGYTF. The CDR3 DNA sequence: TGTGCCAGCTCACCACCCGACAGATATGGCTACACCTTC. Full variable domain (rest looked up from reference TRBV18 and TRBJ1-2): NAGVMQNPRHLVRRRGQEARLRCSPMKGHSHVYWYRQLPEEGLKFMVYLQKENIIDESGMPKERFSAEFPKEGPSILRIQQVVRGDSAAYFCASSPPDRYGYTFGSGTRLTVV.

The chain combines TRBV4-1 with TRBJ2-7; 7 bases fit TRBD1. This CDR3 has 15 residues. The J segment lost 4 bases and the V segment lost 0 bases, leaving 6 bases of the junction unmatched. Germline CDR1 reads MGHRA; CDR2 reads YSYEKL. The CDR3 is CASSQENGRGYEQYF. CDR3 DNA: TGCGCCAGCAGCCAAGAAAATGGCAGGGGGTACGAGCAGTACTTC.

This clone has just one count. This chain uses TRBV4-3 with TRBJ2-7; D gene uncertain. V was clipped by 0 bases and J by 7 bases, with 7 bases between them. This CDR3 is 12 amino acids long. The V gene's germline CDR1 is LGHNA and CDR2 YSLEER. The chain's CDR3 is CASSQDFGEQYF. The DNA for the CDR3 is TGCGCCAGCAGCCAAGATTTCGGGGAGCAGTACTTC.

This chain uses TRBV10-1 with TRBJ2-1, with 10 bases aligning to TRBD1. With 2 bases clipped from V and 8 bases from J, the junction kept 3 bases outside the gene matches. Per the germline V gene, CDR1 is WNHNN and CDR2 is SYGVQD (reference sequence). This CDR3 comprises 14 residues. CDR3: CASSEGQGGYEQFF. In DNA, the CDR3 is TGCGCCAGCAGTGAGGGACAGGGGGGGTATGAGCAGTTCTTC.

The rearrangement uses TRBV19 and TRBJ2-7; D possibly corresponds to TRBD1 (5 bases). CDR3 length: 14 residues. Between the trimmed V and J ends, which lost 2 bases and 4 bases, there was a span of 12 bases. Germline lookup yields CDR1 LNHDA and CDR2 SQIVND (reference sequence). The CDR3 nucleotides read TGTGCCAGTAGTATACAGGGCCGATTGTACGAGCAGTACTTC. It codes for CASSIQGRLYEQYF.

This rearrangement joins TRBV27 to TRBJ2-7, with 7 bases lining up with TRBD1. Germline V CDR1 and CDR2: MNHEY, SMNVEV (reference sequence). This CDR3 comprises 16 residues. J lost 0 bases, V lost 5 bases, and 10 bases had no gene match. Here the CDR3 DNA reads TGTGCCAGCAGTGCCCCGGGACAGTCGAGCTCCTACGAGCAGTACTTC. It yields the protein CASSAPGQSSSYEQYF.

The chain couples TRBV7-2 to TRBJ1-6; maybe TRBD1 (5 bases). This CDR3 has 14 amino acids. CDR1 and CDR2 from the germline V gene are SGHTA and FQGNSA. Trimming left V 1 base short and J 9 bases short, with 10 bases between. CDR3 nucleotide sequence: TGTGCCAGCAGCTTAGGCAGGGTCACTTCACCCCTCCACTTT. This codes for CASSLGRVTSPLHF. Full variable domain (missing parts from reference TRBV7-2 and TRBJ1-6): GAGVSQSPSNKVTEKGKDVELRCDPISGHTALYWYRQSLGQGLEFLIYFQGNSAPDKSGLPSDRFSAERTGGSVSTLTIQRTQQEDSAVYLCASSLGRVTSPLHFGNGTRLTVT.

The genes are TRBV7-2 and TRBJ2-3; 14 nucleotides agree with TRBD2. J was trimmed by 2 bases and V by 6 bases; bases with no gene match: 4. This CDR3 comprises 16 residues. Germline assignment: CDR1 SGHTA and CDR2 FQGNSA. Written as DNA, the CDR3 is TGTGCCAGCAGGGGGACTAGCGGGGGACCCACAGATACGCAGTATTTT. This gives the protein CASRGTSGGPTDTQYF.

The genes are TRBV19 and TRBJ2-2; perhaps TRBD2 as D (5 bases). Trimming stripped 7 bases from V and 2 bases from J, with 11 bases between. The length of the CDR3 is 14 residues. The germline CDR1 and CDR2 sequences are LNHDA and SQIVND (reference sequence). The CDR3 DNA follows: TGTGCCAGTACTGGACTCGCAAACACCGGGGAGCTGTTTTTT. It is translated as CASTGLANTGELFF.

CDR3 sequence reads: CSARPSREQFF. The DNA of the CDR3 is TGCAGTGCTAGACCTTCGCGTGAGCAGTTCTTC. The V call is TRBV20-1, the J call TRBJ2-1, with unresolved D. V was trimmed by 2 bases and J by 9 bases, leaving 8 bases between them. Germline lookup yields CDR1 DFQATT and CDR2 SNEGSKA (reference sequence). This CDR3 comprises 11 residues.

As regards this clone: Other DNA sequences of this sample code for an identical CDR3. The rearrangement links TRBV11-2 to TRBJ2-7; 11 bases are shared with TRBD2. The CDR3 spans 15 residues. Per the germline V gene, CDR1 is SGHAT and CDR2 is FQNNGV. Trimming cost V 4 bases and J 3 bases; bases outside gene matches: 5. The CDR3 spells CASSSSGTSGYEQYF. The CDR3, as DNA: TGTGCCAGCAGCTCCTCCGGGACTAGCGGCTACGAGCAGTACTTC.

Only one count was recorded for this clone. This sequence joins TRBV6-6 and TRBJ2-7; the D gene is possibly TRBD2 (6 bases). The CDR3 is 13 amino acids. CDR1 MNHNY and CDR2 SVGAGI come from the germline V gene (reference sequence). The ends were cut back, 8 bases at V and 0 bases at J, with 11 bases in the middle. CDR3 sequence: CASGGTLSYEQYF. In DNA, the CDR3 is TGTGCCAGCGGGGGGACCCTCTCCTACGAGCAGTACTTC.

This rearrangement joins TRBV9 to TRBJ2-3; D call uncertain. The V gene lost 0 bases and the J gene lost 2 bases, with 10 bases spanning the gap. The CDR3 runs to 15 residues. Per germline, CDR1 SGDLS and CDR2 YYNGEE. The CDR3 sequence is CASSVVYRPTDTQYF. As DNA, the CDR3 is TGTGCCAGCAGCGTAGTGTACAGACCCACAGATACGCAGTATTTT.

The chain is built from TRBV5-8 and TRBJ2-5; TRBD1 agrees at 8 bases. Germline V gene data show CDR1 as SGHTS and CDR2 as YDEGEE. The ends lost 4 bases at V and 1 base at J; junction bases unmatched: 6. The CDR3 runs 15 residues. CDR3 in DNA: TGTGCCAGCAGCGGGAGACAGGGGAGCCAAGAGACCCAGTACTTC. Amino acids: CASSGRQGSQETQYF.

The chain couples TRBV18 to TRBJ2-7, with D possibly matching TRBD2 (5 bases). V was shortened by 3 bases and J by 7 bases, with 16 bases between the two germline ends. Germline V CDR1 and CDR2: KGHSH, LQKENI. The CDR3 is 14 amino acids. DNA for the CDR3: TGTGCCAGCTCACCCAACCTAGAGGGTGGAGAGCAGTACTTC. It translates to CASSPNLEGGEQYF.

The chain couples TRBV28 to TRBJ2-1, with TRBD2 matching 11 bases. Per the germline V gene, CDR1 is MDHEN and CDR2 is SYDVKM. The CDR3 is 14 amino acids. After removal of 9 bases from V and 2 bases from J, the junction contained 3 bases not matched to a gene. CDR3 loop: CASFSGRAYNEQFF. The CDR3 coding sequence is TGTGCCAGTTTTAGCGGGAGGGCCTACAATGAGCAGTTCTTC.

The chain recombines TRBV25-1 with TRBJ2-1; no definite D call. The CDR3 contains 14 residues. Germline V lookup: CDR1 MGHDK, CDR2 SYGVNS. The V end lost 1 base, the J end lost 12 bases, and 16 bases lay between the germline ends. CDR3 protein: CASSELREKERQFF. Here the CDR3 DNA reads TGTGCCAGCAGTGAATTGAGAGAGAAAGAGAGGCAGTTCTTC.